Presented here are 18 T cell receptor beta chains from one specimen sequenced in a study of blood T cells in healthy people across ages. The use of a sample-barcoded 5' primer and a J-beta primer mix characterized a second PCR of about 6 to 11 cycles. TCRdb processed the 5' RACE reads anew with MiXCR; each CDR3 protein has one entry. The sample includes some 1.5 million distinct CDR3 sequences, 28% of them seen just once. What was sequenced was blood. The source of these receptors is a woman aged 30 to 39 in good health.

About this clonotype: A single base separates this from a much larger clone, so it may be a read error. The genes are TRBV12-3 or TRBV12-4 and TRBJ2-7; 10 bases match TRBD2. The V and J ends lost 5 bases and 5 bases, in that order; junction bases with no gene match: 6. The CDR3 consists of 14 residues. DNA of the CDR3: TGTGCCAGCAGTGGGACTAGCGAGTGGAACGAGCAGTACTTC. It translates to CASSGTSEWNEQYF.

This CDR3 reads CTNSLVLEGETQYF. The CDR3 coding sequence is TGTACCAACAGCTTAGTTTTGGAGGGAGAGACCCAGTACTTC. The chain combines TRBV7-9 with TRBJ2-5; D is possibly TRBD2 (6 bases). Per germline, CDR1 SEHNR and CDR2 FQNEAQ (reference sequence). This CDR3 comprises 14 residues.

The chain couples TRBV5-1 to TRBJ2-7, with 9 nucleotides matching TRBD1. This CDR3 region has 14 residues. J lost 6 bases, V lost 5 bases, and 9 bases had no gene match. Germline V gene lookup returns CDR1 SGHRS and CDR2 YFSETQ. The CDR3 DNA sequence: TGCGCCAGCAGTCGGACAGGGGCCTCTGGCGAGCAGTACTTC. Encoded protein: CASSRTGASGEQYF. The whole variable domain, remainder taken from reference TRBV5-1 and TRBJ2-7, is KAGVTQTPRYLIKTRGQQVTLSCSPISGHRSVSWYQQTPGQGLQFLFEYFSETQRNKGNFPGRFSGRQFSNSRSEMNVSTLELGDSALYLCASSRTGASGEQYFGPGTRLTVT.

This clonotype appeared a few times. V is TRBV7-8 and J is TRBJ2-1; possible D gene TRBD2, 5 bases. Per the germline V gene, CDR1 is SGHVS and CDR2 is FQNEAQ. The length of the CDR3 is 12 residues. V lost 5 bases, J lost 13 bases, and 15 bases lay in between. CDR3 loop: CASSPSGEAQFF. CDR3 nucleotides: TGTGCCAGCAGCCCGAGCGGAGAGGCACAGTTCTTC.

This clonotype was observed a handful of times. The rearrangement links TRBV12-3 or TRBV12-4 to TRBJ1-1, with D tentatively TRBD1 (5 bases). Trimming stripped 1 base from V and 1 base from J, with 10 bases between. The CDR3 is 15 amino acids. Here the CDR3 reads CASSLGGDWNTEAFF. CDR3 nucleotide sequence: TGTGCCAGCAGTTTAGGGGGGGATTGGAACACTGAAGCTTTCTTT.

The chain uses TRBV12-3 or TRBV12-4 and TRBJ1-6; a possible D gene is TRBD1 (5 bases). The V end lost 4 bases, the J end lost 7 bases, and 14 bases lay between the germline ends. The CDR3 consists of 15 residues. The CDR3 nucleotides are TGTGCCAGCAGTTCTAGGTCCCCAGGGAATTCACCCCTCCACTTT. This gives the protein CASSSRSPGNSPLHF.

The chain recombines TRBV30 with TRBJ2-6; no clear D gene. This CDR3 region has 15 residues. V lost 3 bases, J lost 2 bases, and 11 bases lay in between. Germline CDR1 reads GTSNPN; CDR2 reads SVGIG (reference sequence). The CDR3 loop reads CAWSVRATGANVLTF. CDR3 sequence (DNA): TGTGCCTGGAGCGTTAGGGCAACTGGGGCCAACGTCCTGACTTTC.

Details on this clonotype: This sequence may be a read error, since a much larger clone differs from it by one base. This rearrangement joins TRBV12-3 or TRBV12-4 to TRBJ2-7; D not certain. This CDR3 has 14 amino acids. The CDR3 sequence: CVSKPPGRTYEQYF. The CDR3 DNA reads TGTGTCAGCAAACCCCCGGGCCGAACCTACGAGCAGTACTTC.

The V and J genes are TRBV28 and TRBJ1-3; possibly TRBD1 for D (5 bases). The V end was cut by 8 bases, the J end by 4 bases, with 15 bases between. Germline CDR1 MDHEN, CDR2 SYDVKM. The CDR3 is made up of 14 amino acids. CDR3 amino acids: CASEVSGTGNTIYF. For the CDR3, the DNA is TGTGCCAGCGAAGTATCGGGGACGGGAAACACCATATATTTT.

The rearrangement links TRBV6-4 to TRBJ2-1; tentative D call: TRBD2 (5 bases). Trimming removed 5 bases at V and 12 bases at J, with 32 bases between. Germline-derived CDR1 and CDR2 are MRHNA and SNTAGT. The CDR3 consists of 18 residues. CDR3 amino acids: CASSYMGPDPGPTSGQFF. The CDR3 DNA is TGTGCCAGCAGTTACATGGGCCCTGACCCGGGCCCTACGAGCGGGCAGTTCTTC.

V usage is TRBV5-5 and J usage is TRBJ2-7; TRBD1 is a possible D gene (5 bases). The germline V and J ends were trimmed by 7 bases and 7 bases, with 15 bases remaining between them. CDR3 length equals 12 residues. Germline values: CDR1 SGHKS, CDR2 YYEKEE (reference sequence). For the CDR3, the DNA is TGTGCCAGCGGGGCCCTTTACAATGAGCAGTACTTC. Encoded protein: CASGALYNEQYF.

CDR3 in DNA: TGTGCCAGCAGCGGGCGGGCTAGCGGGGGTTGCAATGAGCAGTTCTTC. It is translated as CASSGRASGGCNEQFF. The chain uses TRBV7-2 and TRBJ2-1; 10 positions agree with TRBD2. CDR1 is SGHTA and CDR2 is FQGNSA in the germline V gene. Germline trimming cut 5 bases from V and 6 bases from J; bases unmatched to any gene: 10. The length of the CDR3 is 16 residues.

The sample holds many counts of this clonotype. CDR3 in amino acids: CASRPRDSAYEQYF. The CDR3 DNA follows: TGTGCCAGCAGGCCCCGGGACAGCGCCTACGAGCAGTACTTC. The V gene is TRBV12-3 or TRBV12-4, the J gene TRBJ2-7; 7 bases map to TRBD1. After removal of 6 bases from V and 2 bases from J, the junction contained 7 bases not matched to a gene. The CDR3 totals 14 residues.

CDR3 coding DNA: TGTGCCAGCAGTGTCGGGACGCCAACGTTCCAAGAGACCCAGTACTTC. This gives the protein CASSVGTPTFQETQYF. The rearrangement uses TRBV2 and TRBJ2-5; either TRBD1 or TRBD2 may fit D (5 bases each). The CDR3 is 16 amino acids. The V and J ends lost 4 bases and 1 base respectively, with 16 bases between them. The germline V gene has CDR1 SNHLY and CDR2 FYNNEI.

The CDR3, as DNA: TGTGCCAGCAGCTTAGGGCAAGCGGCCTCCCAGGAGCAGTTCTTC. Its protein product is CASSLGQAASQEQFF. This chain joins TRBV7-9 and TRBJ2-1, with D perhaps matching TRBD2 (5 bases). The CDR3 spans 15 residues. CDR1 SEHNR and CDR2 FQNEAQ come from the germline V gene (reference sequence). With 1 base removed from V and 10 bases from J, the gap between germline ends came to 17 bases.

V is TRBV5-1 and J is TRBJ1-2, with a possible D match to TRBD1 (6 bases). Trimming pared 4 bases from V and 6 bases from J, leaving 16 bases between. Germline loops: CDR1 SGHRS, CDR2 YFSETQ. The CDR3 runs to 14 residues. The CDR3 region has the DNA TGCGCCAGCAGCGCGGAGGGGGGGCTAAATGGCTACACCTTC. Translated: CASSAEGGLNGYTF.

This clonotype was detected a few times. The chain uses TRBV18 and TRBJ2-7; D gene uncertain. Germline V gene data show CDR1 as KGHSH and CDR2 as LQKENI. The CDR3 length is 17 residues. The V end lost 2 bases, the J end lost 2 bases, and 19 bases lay between the germline ends. CDR3 region: CASSPFILGPSTYEQYF. The CDR3 DNA reads TGTGCCAGCTCACCATTTATCCTTGGGCCTTCTACCTACGAGCAGTACTTC.

In regard to this clonotype: An end of the junction does not agree with germline; a read error may underlie this. This chain uses TRBV2 with TRBJ2-7; D may be TRBD2 (5 bases). CDR1 SNHLY and CDR2 FYNNEI come from the germline V gene. The length of the CDR3 is 13 residues. The CDR3 coding sequence is TGTGCCAGCAGTGAGGGGAGTTCTTACGAGCTGTACTTC. Protein: CASSEGSSYELYF.